The clone carrying this T cell receptor (beta chain) was counted only a few times. No antigen is known for it. Germline lookup yields CDR1 LNHNV and CDR2 YYDKDF (reference sequence). The ends were cut back, 0 bases at V and 2 bases at J, with 17 bases in the middle. The CDR3 is 18 amino acids. This entry comes from a study of regulatory T cells in long-lasting Graves disease. Looking at the study overall: Patients with persistent Graves' disease had over 5 years of antithyroid drugs and persistent TSH receptor antibodies.

Arm-PCR of CDR3 regions and iRepertoire HTBI primers were used to build TCR beta libraries. TCRdb re-derived calls from the multiplex PCR reads in MiXCR, one entry per CDR3 protein. The data hold 350,000 to 450,000 distinct CDR3 sequences, with 21% observed a single time. Overall study findings and caveats: Only a small sample size was used, which may have cut accuracy. Among samples with persistent disease, TRBV28, TRBJ1-2 and TRBJ2-5 were favored. Thyroid tissue went unexamined; only peripheral blood was analyzed.

Time point described: persistent/refractory GD, antithyroid drugs over 5 years with positive TRAb. PBMC RNA served as the TCR library source. Material: peripheral blood mononuclear cells (PBMCs), obtained when the disease was refractory, from a patient treated with antithyroid drugs. The receptor was derived from a female donor with Graves disease. The chain uses TRBV15 and TRBJ1-5; D uncertain. The CDR3 sequence: CATSRDSVPGGRNQPQHF. The CDR3 DNA reads as TGTGCCACCAGCAGAGATTCAGTCCCGGGTGGTCGCAATCAGCCCCAGCATTTT.